This T cell receptor beta chain was recorded in a study of beta chain features in type 1 diabetes (dated by TCRdb to 2016 to 2019). Context from the whole study: Mean age, gender distribution, total cell number and subset yield did not differ between patients and healthy donors. A total of some 110 million sorted cells were examined across all samples, and a strong correlation was observed between cell number per subset and RNA yield. Whereas all 30 or so donors provided naive and central memory subsets, regulatory and stem cell-like memory subsets were isolated from just 8 patients and roughly 8 healthy donors. The study compared TCRB repertoires of sorted circulating CD4+ T cell subsets between recently diagnosed type 1 diabetes patients and matched healthy donors.

From each donor, a single peripheral blood sample of around 120 mL on average was drawn into heparinised tubes. A BD FACSAria II and a panel including CD45RO, CCR7, CD25, CD127, CD95 and CD27 were used to sort naive, central memory, regulatory and stem cell-like memory CD4+ T cells. Every sorted population had a purity above 95%. Right away, PBMCs were isolated by Lymphoprep density gradient centrifugation and were stained directly, with no culture step. Samples were stained and sorted in pairs, with one healthy donor and one patient per experiment, so that batch effects were minimized. The High Capacity cDNA Reverse Transcription Kit was used to reverse transcribe all of the isolated RNA, meaning that expressed TCRB transcripts were what got sequenced. Naive, central memory and regulatory T cell samples underwent deep immunoSEQ sequencing, averaging about 3.57 million total reads per sample. After sorted cells were lysed in RLT buffer, RNA was extracted with DNase-treated RNeasy Micro or Mini kits, with the choice depending on cell number. To prevent cross-contamination, each cell subset was processed individually, whereas patient and healthy donor samples were processed jointly. Using the immunoSEQ multiplex PCR, TCRB sequences were amplified from cDNA into 87-bp fragments spanning the CDR3 region. Sequencing of the amplicons was done on the Illumina HiSeq platform. Turning to the authors' computational methods: Synthetic template baselines were used to correct PCR bias computationally, reads within Hamming distance 2 were collapsed, and singletons that could not be merged were discarded. By aligning reads against IMGT, V, D and J genes, CDR3 length, and insertions or deletions at six rearrangement sites were assigned. Within each subset, clonotype counts were normalized to sorted cell number, and only after that were true diversity and Gini coefficients computed with the tcR R package. The overlap coefficient, calculated on TCRB nucleotide sequences, was used to quantify repertoire sharing. TCRdb limited this immuneACCESS table to in-frame rearrangements with V and J called. A share of clones is missing; checked studies link under half to unresolved V genes, and the rest is unexplained. The D gene and trimming were derived from the DNA, and the V and J assignments and clone size from that table. Within this sample are about 140,000 clones, with over 8% of them counted one time only. 0.55% to 0.65% of the sample belongs to the ten largest clones.

The CDR3 spans 17 residues, from the cysteine through the phenylalanine. The sequence is cut down to CDR3 DNA, 51 bases in frame from base 1. From the germline V gene, CDR1 is SGHVS and CDR2 is FQNEAQ. V trim: 5 bases; J trim: 1 base; unmatched bases: 13. With respect to this clone: Its antigen specificity is not known. No clone much larger than this one lies a single base away; base qualities are absent.

Broader findings and caveats from the paper: Fewer insertions and more nucleotide deletions at VDJ recombination sites were observed in patients with type 1 diabetes, implying thymic rearrangement abnormalities. PCR might favor shorter templates, but patient and control samples were amplified and corrected together, so any skew would affect both groups equally. Because cDNA was sequenced instead of genomic DNA, activated cells with high expression could be over-represented, although the groups did not differ in activation or CD3 levels. Only small numbers of individuals were included in the HLA sub-analyses, which left unresolved whether HLA type had any influence on TCRB rearrangement. A moderate but significant shortening of TCRB CDR3 length was observed in type 1 diabetes patients in all four CD4+ subsets. Naive, central memory and regulatory TCRB repertoires appeared to be more similar among patients than among healthy donors.

The sample was central memory CD4+ T cells from blood. Rearrangement joined TRBV7-8 to TRBJ1-2; 7 bases in the middle match TRBD1. This clonotype was obtained from a middle-aged woman in good health. The CDR3 sequence is CASSPGQAGLLNYGYTF. The sequence in DNA is TGTGCCAGCAGCCCTGGACAGGCAGGGTTACTTAACTATGGCTACACCTTC. With the rest looked up from the reference TRBV7-8 and TRBJ1-2 genes rather than sequenced, the full variable domain is GAGVSQSPRYKVAKRGQDVALRCDPISGHVSLFWYQQALGQGPEFLTYFQNEAQLDKSGLPSDRFFAERPEGSVSTLKIQRTQQEDSAVYLCASSPGQAGLLNYGYTFGSGTRLTVV.